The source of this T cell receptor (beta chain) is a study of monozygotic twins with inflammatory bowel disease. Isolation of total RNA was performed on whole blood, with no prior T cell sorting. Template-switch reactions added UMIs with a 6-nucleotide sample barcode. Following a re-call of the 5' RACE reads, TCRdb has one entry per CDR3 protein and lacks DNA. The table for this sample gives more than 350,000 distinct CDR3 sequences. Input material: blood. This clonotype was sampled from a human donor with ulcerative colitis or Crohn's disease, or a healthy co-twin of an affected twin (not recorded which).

CDR3 sequence reads: CASSVAVSYNEQFF. V gene TRBV2 combines with J gene TRBJ2-1. Per germline, CDR1 SNHLY and CDR2 FYNNEI. The CDR3 is made up of 14 amino acids.